A selection of T cell receptor beta chains follows, all from one sample in a study of long-term antiretroviral therapy in people with HIV. Method: immunoSEQ multiplex PCR; TCRdb's copy keeps in-frame clones and lacks some. The repertoire has around 30,000 clones, about 85% of them found once; the top ten carry about an eighth. This material consisted of unsorted PBMCs, taken 1.1 years after starting antiretroviral therapy. The receptors here all came from a young man with HIV. Each CDR3 is given with its conserved first and last residue. A D gene is named only where the DNA matches it firmly. Clone size, where shown, is once, few, many, or a class for clones that have expanded.

D gene,V gene,clone size,J gene,CDR3 protein,CDR3 DNA
-,TRBV13,-,TRBJ1-1,CASSLPPWSVPLGPNTEAFF,TGTGCCAGCAGCTTACCCCCATGGTCGGTCCCCCTGGGACCTAACACTGAAGCTTTCTTT
-,TRBV29-1,-,TRBJ2-1,CSVEVLGLNEQFF,TGCAGCGTTGAGGTTCTAGGATTGAATGAGCAGTTCTTC
-,TRBV19,-,TRBJ1-2,CASSIAPGEYGYTF,TGTGCCAGTAGTATAGCCCCGGGGGAGTACGGCTACACCTTC
-,TRBV29-1,-,TRBJ1-2,CSVGGKELYGYTF,TGCAGCGTTGGAGGAAAGGAACTCTATGGCTACACCTTC
-,TRBV9,-,TRBJ1-2,CASSVGGGVDSLPLYGYTF,TGTGCCAGCAGCGTAGGAGGGGGGGTTGACAGCCTTCCCCTCTATGGCTACACCTTC
TRBD1,TRBV5-1,-,TRBJ2-4,CASSLKDRGIQYF,TGCGCCAGCAGCTTGAAGGACAGGGGCATTCAGTACTTC
-,TRBV13,-,TRBJ1-1,CASSWGWGSTEAFF,TGTGCCAGCAGCTGGGGGTGGGGCAGTACTGAAGCTTTCTTT
-,TRBV5-1,few,TRBJ1-2,CASSLLGYYGYTF,TGCGCCAGCAGCTTGCTGGGCTACTATGGCTACACCTTC
-,TRBV7-3,-,TRBJ2-1,CASSLSHPGGYNEQFF,TGTGCCAGCAGCTTAAGTCACCCCGGGGGCTACAATGAGCAGTTCTTC
-,TRBV12-5,-,TRBJ1-2,CASGLPGEGYTF,TGTGCTAGTGGTTTGCCCGGGGAGGGCTACACCTTC
-,TRBV4-2,-,TRBJ1-1,CASSQEAFMNAEAFF,TGTGCCAGCAGCCAAGAAGCTTTTATGAACGCTGAAGCTTTCTTT
TRBD2,TRBV5-5,-,TRBJ2-3,CASSLAVRGRRTDTQYF,TGTGCCAGCAGCTTGGCGGTGCGCGGGAGACGGACAGATACGCAGTATTTT
TRBD2,TRBV10-3,-,TRBJ2-1,CATESGSLQMNEQFF,TGTGCCACGGAAAGCGGGAGTCTCCAAATGAATGAGCAGTTCTTC
TRBD1,TRBV2,-,TRBJ1-6,CASHTGEGSPLHF,TGTGCCAGCCATACAGGGGAGGGATCACCCCTCCACTTT
-,TRBV20-1,once,TRBJ1-2,CSAPQGGYTF,TGCAGTGCCCCGCAGGGTGGCTACACCTTC
-,TRBV6-1,-,TRBJ1-1,CASSVHTSAPTEAFF,TGTGCCAGCAGTGTACATACATCGGCCCCCACTGAAGCTTTCTTT
-,TRBV19,-,TRBJ1-5,CASSIGYSNQPQHF,TGTGCCAGTAGTATTGGGTATAGCAATCAGCCCCAGCATTTT
-,TRBV2,-,TRBJ2-1,CASSFLGENPYNEQFF,TGTGCCAGCAGTTTCTTGGGGGAAAACCCCTACAATGAGCAGTTCTTC
TRBD2,TRBV5-3,-,TRBJ2-1,CARSFNPAGGRYNEQFF,TGTGCCAGAAGCTTCAATCCAGCGGGAGGGAGGTACAATGAGCAGTTCTTC
-,TRBV2,-,TRBJ2-1,CASGPDNEQFF,TGTGCCAGCGGGCCTGACAATGAGCAGTTCTTC
-,TRBV11-2,-,TRBJ2-1,CASSFQGPSYNEQFF,TGTGCCAGCAGCTTCCAGGGCCCGTCCTACAATGAGCAGTTCTTC
TRBD1,TRBV9,few,TRBJ2-1,CASSVDHRGYNEQFF,TGTGCCAGCAGCGTAGATCACAGGGGCTACAATGAGCAGTTCTTC
-,TRBV5-1,once,TRBJ2-2,CASSLGQTGELFF,TGCGCCAGCAGCTTGGGCCAGACCGGGGAGCTGTTTTTT
TRBD2,TRBV7-9,once,TRBJ2-5,CASSLTSDIQETQYF,TGTGCCAGCAGCCTGACTAGCGATATTCAAGAGACCCAGTACTTC
-,TRBV9,-,TRBJ2-2,CASNPAGGSGAVTGELFF,TGTGCCAGCAACCCAGCAGGCGGATCAGGGGCGGTCACCGGGGAGCTGTTTTTT
TRBD1,TRBV6-1,-,TRBJ1-3,CASSEGRGENF,TGTGCCAGCAGTGAAGGCAGGGGGGAGAATTTT
-,TRBV7-8,-,TRBJ2-7,CASSSSGTPEQYF,TGTGCCAGCAGCTCTTCCGGGACTCCGGAGCAGTACTTC